Included here is one T cell receptor (beta chain) sequence, with context. Its antigen is unidentified. These data come from a study of T cells in Graves' hyperthyroidism and ophthalmopathy. The study's findings and limits: Most thyroid-expanded clonotypes above 0.001 were also found in blood.

Amplification targeted TCR beta CDR3 regions from RNA transcripts. RT-PCR in the first round (using the HTBI primer set) targeted the TCR CDR3. TCRdb called the multiplex PCR reads again in MiXCR, with one record for every CDR3 protein. Of roughly 750,000 distinct CDR3 sequences in the sample, about 15% were seen once. The sequenced sample was blood. This TCR was sampled from a man in his late teens or twenties with Graves' hyperthyroidism.

CDR3 bases: TGTGCCAGCAGCCGTAGGGGAATGACTGAAGCTTTCTTT. Translating gives CASSRRGMTEAFF. The rearrangement joins TRBV11-2 to TRBJ1-1; TRBD1 might be the D (5 bases). The V gene's germline CDR1 is SGHAT and CDR2 FQNNGV. The CDR3 consists of 13 residues. Trimming cost V 5 bases and J 5 bases, with 12 bases left between them.